The 16 T cell receptor beta chains below were found in one sample sequenced in a study of cytomegalovirus exposure and HLA in healthy donors. The table came from immunoSEQ multiplex PCR; TCRdb's copy has only in-frame clones and leaves some out. This sample has about 150,000 clones, with more than 70% found just once. The material sequenced was PBMCs. All receptors derive from a human donor in good health.

V usage is TRBV28 and J usage is TRBJ1-2; the D is unclear. Germline V gene lookup returns CDR1 MDHEN and CDR2 SYDVKM. The CDR3 spans 11 residues. V dropped 2 bases and J dropped 5 bases, with 3 bases sitting between them. The CDR3 region has the DNA TGTGCCAGCAGTTTAGAGTATGGCTACACCTTC. Encoded protein: CASSLEYGYTF.

The genes are TRBV25-1 and TRBJ2-3; no definite D call. Trimming left V 1 base short and J 4 bases short, with 6 bases between. The CDR3 loop spans 13 amino acids. Germline lookup yields CDR1 MGHDK and CDR2 SYGVNS. This chain's CDR3 is CASSEWASDTQYF. The CDR3 nucleotides are TGTGCCAGCAGTGAATGGGCCTCAGATACGCAGTATTTT.

The gene calls are TRBV27 and TRBJ2-3, with 12 bases matching TRBD2. The CDR3 extends over 16 amino acids. With 3 bases clipped from V and 7 bases from J, the junction kept 8 bases outside the gene matches. Germline CDR1 and CDR2: MNHEY and SMNVEV (reference sequence). The CDR3 nucleotides are TGTGCCAGCAGTTTCCCGACTAGCGGGGGCGTGAATACGCAGTATTTT. It codes for CASSFPTSGGVNTQYF.

The CDR3 DNA reads as TGTGCCGTCCGGGACTCCGCGAACACCGGGGAGCTGTTTTTT. Its translation: CAVRDSANTGELFF. The rearrangement links TRBV6-1 to TRBJ2-2; weak D call: TRBD2 (6 bases). The CDR3 contains 14 residues. Germline V lookup: CDR1 MNHNS, CDR2 SASEGT. Trimming shortened V by 11 bases and J by 0 bases, and 13 bases separated the two germline ends.

The chain has TRBV7-3 and TRBJ2-1; 12 positions agree with TRBD2. V dropped 6 bases and J dropped 5; count of bases not matched to a gene: 2. The germline CDR1 and CDR2 sequences are SGHTA and FQGTGA. This CDR3 contains 14 residues. The CDR3 is CASSRLAGDNEQFF. Written as DNA, the CDR3 is TGTGCCAGCAGTCGACTAGCGGGGGACAATGAGCAGTTCTTC.

This clone was observed a few times. The chain employs TRBV21-1 and TRBJ2-1; no DNA check was done on the table's D call, TRBD1. TRBV21-1 is a pseudogene. The CDR3 contains 9 residues. The CDR3 sequence: CARTGGKFF. CDR3 nucleotide sequence: TGTGCCAGAACAGGGGGGAAATTCTTC.

This clone was found once. The J gene is TRBJ2-2, the V gene TRBV5-5, with D perhaps TRBD1 (5 bases). V was trimmed by 5 bases and J by 1 base, leaving 9 bases between them. CDR3 size: 14 residues. Germline-derived CDR1 and CDR2 are SGHKS and YYEKEE (reference sequence). CDR3 in DNA: TGTGCCAGCAGTACGACAGTGAACACCGGGGAGCTGTTTTTT. Protein: CASSTTVNTGELFF.

The chain employs TRBV6-5 and TRBJ1-4; D might be TRBD1 (5 bases). CDR1 MNHEY and CDR2 SVGAGI come from the germline V gene. The V end was cut by 7 bases, the J end by 7 bases, with 13 bases between. This CDR3 has 13 residues. In DNA form, the CDR3 reads TGTGCCAGCACCCTTTTTAGGGGTGAAAAACTGTTTTTT. Its protein product is CASTLFRGEKLFF.

The chain combines TRBV6-1 with TRBJ1-5; D gene uncertain. The length of the CDR3 is 15 residues. Germline loops: CDR1 MNHNS, CDR2 SASEGT. V was shortened by 4 bases and J by 1 base, with 11 bases between the two germline ends. DNA of the CDR3: TGTGCCAGCAGTGCGGGAGTGCTAAGCAATCAGCCCCAGCATTTT. Protein: CASSAGVLSNQPQHF.

The gene calls are TRBV25-1 and TRBJ2-1; 12 nucleotides line up with TRBD2. The J segment lost 3 bases and the V segment lost 6 bases, leaving 9 bases of the junction unmatched. The CDR3 sequence is 17 residues long. Germline CDR1 and CDR2: MGHDK and SYGVNS. In DNA, the CDR3 is TGTGCCAGCAGCCGAGGGGGGGGACTAGCGGGCTACAATGAGCAGTTCTTC. Protein product: CASSRGGGLAGYNEQFF.

This chain joins TRBV29-1 and TRBJ1-1; D uncertain. There are 13 residues in the CDR3. The V gene lost 4 bases and the J gene lost 2 bases, with 11 bases spanning the gap. Germline V lookup: CDR1 SQVTM, CDR2 ANQGSEA. The CDR3 sequence is CSVGRQINTEAFF. For the CDR3, the DNA is TGCAGCGTTGGAAGACAAATCAACACTGAAGCTTTCTTT.

A few counts support this clone. V is TRBV7-9 and J is TRBJ2-7, with D unresolved. Germline V gene lookup returns CDR1 SEHNR and CDR2 FQNEAQ (reference sequence). This CDR3 has 14 residues. The germline V and J ends were trimmed by 5 bases and 4 bases, with 15 bases remaining between them. Here the CDR3 DNA reads TGTGCCAGCAGCCGCGACTTGATATTTTACGAGCAGTACTTC. Its translation: CASSRDLIFYEQYF.

The chain carries TRBV19 and TRBJ1-1; 7 nucleotides agree with TRBD1. This CDR3 has 12 amino acids. CDR1 is LNHDA, CDR2 SQIVND, per germline (reference sequence). The V gene end was trimmed by 10 bases and the J gene end by 8 bases; junction bases not matched to a gene: 10. The CDR3 bases are TGTGCCACCTGCTCCGGGACAGACGAAGCTTTCTTT. Its protein product is CATCSGTDEAFF.

The V and J genes are TRBV4-1 and TRBJ2-7, with D possibly being TRBD1 (6 bases). There are 16 residues in the CDR3. Trimming removed 0 bases from V and 0 bases from J, with 12 bases in between. Per germline, CDR1 MGHRA and CDR2 YSYEKL. The CDR3 bases are TGCGCCAGCAGCCAAGATCAGAAACAGGGCTCCTACGAGCAGTACTTC. This encodes CASSQDQKQGSYEQYF.

This clone has a single count. This chain joins TRBV19 and TRBJ2-1, with 7 bases that match TRBD2. This CDR3 spans 16 amino acids. CDR1 is LNHDA and CDR2 is SQIVND in the germline V gene (reference sequence). Unmatched junction bases numbered 7, after V lost 0 bases and J lost 5 bases. CDR3 nucleotide sequence: TGTGCCAGTAGTATAGACCCCGGGAGGAGAGACAATGAGCAGTTCTTC. Its translation: CASSIDPGRRDNEQFF.

The chain links TRBV7-9 to TRBJ2-7; tentative D call: TRBD1 (5 bases). Trimming stripped 5 bases from V and 1 base from J, with 12 bases between. This CDR3 region has 14 residues. Per germline, CDR1 SEHNR and CDR2 FQNEAQ (reference sequence). Here the CDR3 reads CASSLTGVSYEQYF. CDR3 nucleotides: TGTGCCAGCAGCCTAACAGGAGTTTCCTACGAGCAGTACTTC.